The 25 T cell receptor beta chains below all came from one sample that was sequenced in a study of regulatory T cells in long-lasting Graves disease. The time point denotes: newly diagnosed GD, antithyroid drugs for less than 3 months. Generation of the TCR library employed RNA extracted from PBMCs. iRepertoire HTBI primers and Arm-PCR of CDR3 regions built TCR beta libraries. One entry per CDR3 protein results from TCRdb running MiXCR on the multiplex PCR reads. The sample lists fewer than 650,000 distinct CDR3 sequences; roughly 16% were seen once. These same records also appear under a second study, on T cells in Graves' hyperthyroidism and ophthalmopathy.

Sequencing was performed on peripheral blood mononuclear cells (PBMCs), taken at new diagnosis, from a patient treated with antithyroid drugs. These receptors all come from a man between 18 and 29 years old with Graves disease.

This clonotype was counted many times. This chain's CDR3 is CASSYGALPDQPQHF. The CDR3 bases are TGTGCCAGCAGTTACGGGGCCCTACCTGATCAGCCCCAGCATTTT. The rearrangement links TRBV28 to TRBJ1-5, with D possibly matching TRBD1 (5 bases). V gave up 4 bases and J gave up 5 bases, with 15 bases separating them. The CDR3 runs 15 residues. Germline CDR1 reads MDHEN; CDR2 reads SYDVKM.

There are a few counts of this clonotype. The V gene is TRBV27, the J gene TRBJ2-3; TRBD2 agrees at 12 bases. The CDR3 loop spans 18 amino acids. The V and J ends lost 4 bases and 4 bases, in that order; junction bases with no gene match: 12. Germline loops: CDR1 MNHEY, CDR2 SMNVEV (reference sequence). The CDR3 DNA sequence: TGTGCCAGCAGTTCGGTTCCCTGGACTAGCGGGACTGCAGATACGCAGTATTTT. Protein product: CASSSVPWTSGTADTQYF.

There are many counts of this clonotype. This chain connects TRBV14 to TRBJ2-5; 8 bases align to TRBD2. With V trimmed by 1 base and J by 7 bases, 8 bases remained unmatched. Germline CDR1 reads SGHDN; CDR2 reads FVKESK. This CDR3 is built from 15 residues. In DNA, the CDR3 is TGTGCCAGCAGCCAAGTTGCAGCGGGAGTATGGACCCAGTACTTC. It encodes CASSQVAAGVWTQYF.

This clonotype has a count of ten or more. This chain connects TRBV27 to TRBJ2-5; tentatively, D is TRBD1 or TRBD2 (5 bases each). Germline lookup yields CDR1 MNHEY and CDR2 SMNVEV (reference sequence). The CDR3 sequence is 14 residues long. With 2 bases removed from V and 2 bases from J, the gap between germline ends came to 9 bases. CDR3 in amino acids: CASSLGDRQETQYF. Written as DNA, the CDR3 is TGTGCCAGCAGTTTAGGGGACCGTCAAGAGACCCAGTACTTC.

The table lists this clonotype with many counts. The V gene is TRBV27, the J gene TRBJ1-2; D unclear. V lost 2 bases, J lost 4 bases, and 8 bases lay in between. CDR3 length: 13 amino acids. Germline V lookup: CDR1 MNHEY, CDR2 SMNVEV (reference sequence). CDR3 loop: CASSLAVSYGYTF. The CDR3 nucleotides are TGTGCCAGCAGTTTAGCAGTTTCCTATGGCTACACCTTC.

This clonotype was seen many times. V is TRBV6-1 and J is TRBJ2-7; D assignment may be TRBD1 or TRBD2 (5 bases each). This CDR3 spans 15 amino acids. Trimming pared 5 bases from V and 1 base from J, leaving 15 bases between. Germline CDR1 reads MNHNS; CDR2 reads SASEGT. The CDR3 sequence is CASSQSGTRSYEQYF. DNA of the CDR3: TGTGCCAGCAGTCAATCCGGGACGCGATCCTACGAGCAGTACTTC.

This clonotype was counted between two and nine times. The rearrangement links TRBV9 to TRBJ1-2; a weak D match, TRBD1 (6 bases). CDR3 length: 16 amino acids. Germline CDR1 and CDR2: SGDLS and YYNGEE. V shed 3 bases and J shed 0 bases, with 15 bases lying between them. In DNA form, the CDR3 reads TGTGCCAGCAGCGCGAGTACCAGGGGAGCTAACTATGGCTACACCTTC. Translated, it gives CASSASTRGANYGYTF.

This clonotype was counted many times. This chain links TRBV20-1 with TRBJ1-5, with 10 bases matching TRBD1. The germline gives CDR1 DFQATT, CDR2 SNEGSKA (reference sequence). The CDR3 loop spans 13 amino acids. V trimming: 5 bases; J trimming: 7 bases; junction bases outside the gene matches: 5. The CDR3 loop reads CSAVTGGQQPQHF. CDR3 sequence (DNA): TGCAGTGCTGTGACAGGGGGCCAACAGCCCCAGCATTTT.

This clonotype was counted ten times or more. The V gene is TRBV12-3 or TRBV12-4, the J gene TRBJ1-2; D is possibly TRBD1 (5 bases). The CDR3 contains 13 residues. The V end was cut by 1 base, the J end by 6 bases, with 9 bases between. In DNA form, the CDR3 reads TGTGCCAGCAGTTTAGGGGACCCCCATGGCTACACCTTC. It translates to CASSLGDPHGYTF.

This clonotype has more than one count but fewer than ten. The chain combines TRBV5-4 with TRBJ1-1; D perhaps matches TRBD1 (6 bases). V was shortened by 3 bases and J by 6 bases, with 15 bases between the two germline ends. The germline gives CDR1 SGHNT, CDR2 YYREEE (reference sequence). The CDR3 length is 14 residues. The CDR3: CASSSRGLGAEAFF. CDR3 sequence (DNA): TGTGCCAGCAGCTCCAGGGGTTTGGGAGCTGAAGCTTTCTTT.

The table lists this clonotype with many counts. V is TRBV7-2 and J is TRBJ2-1; 9 nucleotides match TRBD2. V trimming: 3 bases; J trimming: 15 bases; junction bases outside the gene matches: 6. The CDR3 length is 12 residues. Germline assignment: CDR1 SGHTA and CDR2 FQGNSA. CDR3 nucleotide sequence: TGTGCCAGCAGCTTGTCGCAGCGGGGGGCGTTCTTC. Translating gives CASSLSQRGAFF.

To note about this clonotype: Its ends do not fully match the called genes, so a read error is possible. The J gene is TRBJ2-1, the V gene TRBV28, with a tentative D call TRBD1 (5 bases). The germline gives CDR1 MDHEN, CDR2 SYDVKM. This CDR3 region has 14 residues. The CDR3 DNA reads as TGTGCCAACAGTTTTATTCAGGGCCAGGATGAGCAGTTCTTC. Translation: CANSFIQGQDEQFF.

This clonotype has at least ten counts. J is TRBJ2-3 and V is TRBV27; D not certain. The CDR3 covers 11 residues. The V end was cut by 5 bases, the J end by 4 bases, with 4 bases between. Germline V gives CDR1 MNHEY, CDR2 SMNVEV (reference sequence). The CDR3 nucleotides are TGTGCCAGCAGTGATGCAGATACGCAGTATTTT. Translated: CASSDADTQYF.

This clonotype was detected a few times. DNA for the CDR3: TGTGCCAGCAGTATCAAGAAGGCATCAAACTATGGCTACACCTTC. Its protein product is CASSIKKASNYGYTF. J is TRBJ1-2 and V is TRBV6-1; D not resolved. V was cut by 5 bases and J by 2 bases, with 15 bases left in between. There are 15 residues in the CDR3. In germline, CDR1 is MNHNS, CDR2 SASEGT.

The chain recombines TRBV25-1 with TRBJ2-5; possibly TRBD1 or TRBD2 for D (5 bases each). This CDR3 region has 15 residues. Germline V gives CDR1 MGHDK, CDR2 SYGVNS. The V gene lost 5 bases and the J gene lost 0 bases, with 13 bases spanning the gap. The CDR3 protein is CASSTGTTNQETQYF. DNA of the CDR3: TGTGCCAGCAGTACCGGGACCACCAACCAAGAGACCCAGTACTTC.

This clonotype was counted many times. The chain uses TRBV12-3 or TRBV12-4 and TRBJ1-1; a weak D match, TRBD1 (5 bases). This CDR3 has 14 amino acids. V was clipped by 3 bases and J by 4 bases, with 12 bases between them. CDR3 loop: CASSLAGWGTEAFF. In DNA, the CDR3 is TGTGCCAGCAGTTTGGCAGGGTGGGGCACTGAAGCTTTCTTT.

This clonotype was counted between two and nine times. This sequence joins TRBV6-4 and TRBJ1-1; TRBD1 agrees at 7 bases. The germline CDR1 and CDR2 sequences are MRHNA and SNTAGT. The trim removed 5 bases at V and 7 bases at J, leaving 7 bases unmatched. This CDR3 region has 13 residues. CDR3 loop: CASSQGQTLEAFF. The CDR3, as DNA: TGTGCCAGCAGTCAGGGACAGACCCTTGAAGCTTTCTTT.

In its sample, this clonotype was seen many times. V usage is TRBV20-1 and J usage is TRBJ1-1; TRBD1 aligns across 8 bases. This CDR3 has 15 amino acids. V was pared by 5 bases and J by 1 base, with 9 bases of the junction left unmatched. Germline-derived CDR1 and CDR2 are DFQATT and SNEGSKA (reference sequence). CDR3 sequence (DNA): TGCAGTGCTCAAAGTGGCGGACAGGGGAACACTGAAGCTTTCTTT. Its protein product is CSAQSGGQGNTEAFF.

This clonotype showed up just a few times. V is TRBV10-2 and J is TRBJ2-1; a weak D match, TRBD2 (6 bases). The CDR3 has 12 amino acids. The germline V and J ends were trimmed by 0 bases and 12 bases, with 9 bases remaining between them. Germline V gives CDR1 WSHSY, CDR2 SAAADI. CDR3 residues: CASSESGTLQFF. The DNA for the CDR3 is TGCGCCAGCAGTGAGTCGGGGACTCTGCAGTTCTTC.

This clonotype was counted only a few times. The gene calls are TRBV30 and TRBJ2-4; D call uncertain. Trimming left V 5 bases short and J 6 bases short, with 8 bases between. The V gene's germline CDR1 is GTSNPN and CDR2 SVGIG (reference sequence). The length of the CDR3 is 11 residues. CDR3 sequence (DNA): TGTGCCTGGGAGCGAGGAAACATTCAGTACTTC. This encodes CAWERGNIQYF.

V usage is TRBV30 and J usage is TRBJ2-7; TRBD2 aligns across 12 bases. The CDR3 is made up of 13 amino acids. CDR1 is GTSNPN, CDR2 SVGIG, per germline (reference sequence). The V segment lost 3 bases and the J segment 6 bases; nucleotides outside the gene matches: 3. The CDR3 nucleotides read TGTGCCTGGAGGACTAGCGGGAGAAGCGAGCAGTACTTC. Residues: CAWRTSGRSEQYF.

The table lists this clonotype with a few counts. V usage is TRBV6-2 or TRBV6-3 and J usage is TRBJ2-1; TRBD2 might be the D (6 bases). V gave up 8 bases and J gave up 7 bases, with 18 bases separating them. Germline V gene sequence: CDR1 MNHEY, CDR2 SVGEGT. The CDR3 sequence is 14 residues long. The CDR3 is CASPKAGSGNEQFF. CDR3 in DNA: TGTGCCAGCCCCAAGGCCGGGAGTGGAAATGAGCAGTTCTTC.

This clonotype was counted between two and nine times. V gene TRBV7-9 combines with J gene TRBJ2-6; D is perhaps TRBD1 (6 bases). This CDR3 comprises 16 residues. Germline CDR1 SEHNR, CDR2 FQNEAQ (reference sequence). The V end lost 1 base, the J end lost 0 bases, and 7 bases lay between the germline ends. The CDR3 nucleotides read TGTGCCAGCAGCTTAGGGGACAACTCTGGGGCCAACGTCCTGACTTTC. Protein product: CASSLGDNSGANVLTF.

CDR3 amino acids: CSARSLAGEGSEQYF. CDR3 DNA sequence: TGCAGTGCTAGATCACTAGCGGGAGAAGGATCCGAGCAGTACTTC. The chain uses TRBV20-1 and TRBJ2-7; TRBD2 aligns across 11 bases. This CDR3 contains 15 residues. Germline CDR1 reads DFQATT; CDR2 reads SNEGSKA (reference sequence). V shed 2 bases and J 6 bases; nucleotides not matched to a gene: 9.

This clonotype appeared many times. The gene calls are TRBV6-5 and TRBJ1-1; no reliable D call. CDR3 size: 13 residues. Trimming pared 3 bases from V and 4 bases from J, leaving 9 bases between. Germline V gives CDR1 MNHEY, CDR2 SVGAGI. Written as DNA, the CDR3 is TGTGCCAGCAGTTATGGGGAGGGCACTGAAGCTTTCTTT. Its protein product is CASSYGEGTEAFF.